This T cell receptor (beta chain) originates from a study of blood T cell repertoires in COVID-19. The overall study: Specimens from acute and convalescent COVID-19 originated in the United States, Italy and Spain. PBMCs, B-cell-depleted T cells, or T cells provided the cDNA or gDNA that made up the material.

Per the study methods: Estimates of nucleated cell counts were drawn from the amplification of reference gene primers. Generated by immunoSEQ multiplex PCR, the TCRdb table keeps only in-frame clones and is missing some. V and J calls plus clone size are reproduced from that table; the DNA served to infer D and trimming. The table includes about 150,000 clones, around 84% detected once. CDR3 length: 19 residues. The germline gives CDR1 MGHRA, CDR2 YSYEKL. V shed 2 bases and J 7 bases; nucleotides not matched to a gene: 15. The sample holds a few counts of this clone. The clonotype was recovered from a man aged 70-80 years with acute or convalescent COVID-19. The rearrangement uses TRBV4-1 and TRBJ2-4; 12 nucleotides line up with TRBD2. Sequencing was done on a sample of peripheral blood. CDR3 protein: CASSQPRTSGAKGLNIQYF. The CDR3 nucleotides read TGCGCCAGCAGCCAACCGAGGACTAGCGGGGCCAAGGGCCTTAACATTCAGTACTTC.